The clone carrying this T cell receptor beta chain was detected many times. The antigen is unknown. It was from 2 million PBMCs stored at -80 C that the unsorted libraries were obtained. The sample originates from a study of neurological immune-mediated disorders. Study results and limitations: Phylogenetic grouping assigned the repertoires of 18 of 34 multiple sclerosis patients to a single related-CDR3 cluster, representing a possible signature. None of the CDR3 amino acid sequences found in expanded clones was shared across subjects. This suggests that the TCR-beta repertoires were private in all groups.

Synthesis of cDNA was carried out by template-switch 5'RACE. The reaction used 10-nucleotide random UMIs. TCRdb passed the 5' RACE reads through MiXCR, listing each CDR3 protein once. This sample carries 45,000 to 50,000 distinct CDR3 sequences, 2.5% to 3.5% of them seen once, and the ten largest clones take less than 15%. Source material: PBMCs. The receptor comes from a woman between 50 and 59 years old with multiple sclerosis.

CDR3 amino acids: CASSLTNGAEETQYF. The CDR3 region has the DNA TGTGCCAGCAGCTTGACGAATGGGGCGGAAGAGACCCAGTACTTC. The chain joins TRBV7-3 to TRBJ2-5, with D perhaps TRBD1 (5 bases). CDR1 is SGHTA, CDR2 FQGTGA, per germline. This CDR3 has 15 residues. The V end lost 3 bases, the J end lost 3 bases, and 14 bases lay between the germline ends.